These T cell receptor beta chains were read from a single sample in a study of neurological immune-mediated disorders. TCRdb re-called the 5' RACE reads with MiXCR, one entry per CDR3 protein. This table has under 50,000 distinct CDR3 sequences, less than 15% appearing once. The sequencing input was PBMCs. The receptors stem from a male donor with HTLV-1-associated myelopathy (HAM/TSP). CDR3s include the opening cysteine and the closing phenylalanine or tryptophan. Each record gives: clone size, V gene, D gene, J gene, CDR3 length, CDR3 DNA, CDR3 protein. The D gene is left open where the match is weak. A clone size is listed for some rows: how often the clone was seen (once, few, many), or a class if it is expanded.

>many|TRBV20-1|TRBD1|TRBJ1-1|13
TGCAGTGCTAGAGGGGCAGGGGGTTATGAAGCTTTCTTT
CSARGAGGYEAFF
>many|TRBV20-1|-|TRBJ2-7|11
TGCAGTGCTTACGAGGGCAGAAAGCAGTACTTC
CSAYEGRKQYF
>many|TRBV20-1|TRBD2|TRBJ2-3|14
TGCAGTGCTAGAGTAGCGGGGGCTGGAGGTACGCAGTATTTT
CSARVAGAGGTQYF
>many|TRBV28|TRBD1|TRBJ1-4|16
TGTGCCAGCAGCCAAGAGGGGGCCGACTATAATGAAAAACTGTTTTTT
CASSQEGADYNEKLFF
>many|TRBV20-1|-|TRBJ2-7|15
TGCAGTGCTAGAGATCTGAAGGGGACGACCTACGAGCAGTACTTC
CSARDLKGTTYEQYF
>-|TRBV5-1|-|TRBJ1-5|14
TGCGCCAGCAGCTCCGGGACGGGCAATCAGCCCCAGCATTTT
CASSSGTGNQPQHF
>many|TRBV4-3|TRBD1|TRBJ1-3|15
TGCGCCAGCAGTCCCGACAGGGGATCCCAAAACACCATATATTTT
CASSPDRGSQNTIYF
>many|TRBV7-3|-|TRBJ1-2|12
TGTGCCAGCAGCACTTCGGACGGTGGCTACACCTTC
CASSTSDGGYTF
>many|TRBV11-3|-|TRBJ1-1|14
TGTGCCAGCAGCTTGGAGACCGGGGGCACTGAAGCTTTCTTT
CASSLETGGTEAFF
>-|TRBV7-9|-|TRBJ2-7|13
TGTGTCAGCAGCTTAGCAGGGGCCTACGAGCAGTACTTC
CVSSLAGAYEQYF
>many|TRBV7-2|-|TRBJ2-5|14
TGTGCCAGCAGCCCAACCTGGAGTGTAGAGACCCAGTACTTC
CASSPTWSVETQYF
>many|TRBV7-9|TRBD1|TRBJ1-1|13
TGTGCCAGCCCGCCGGACAGGCACACTGAAGCTTTCTTT
CASPPDRHTEAFF
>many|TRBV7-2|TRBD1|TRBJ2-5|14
TGTGCCAGCAGCGCCAACAGGGGAGCAGAGACCCAGTACTTC
CASSANRGAETQYF
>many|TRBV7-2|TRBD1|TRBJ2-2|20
TGTGCCAGCAGCTTAGGTCCGGGACAGAGAGAGGGGTTCAACACCGGGGAGCTGTTTTTT
CASSLGPGQREGFNTGELFF
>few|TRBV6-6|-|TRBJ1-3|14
TGTGCCAGCAGTTACGTCGCCTCTGGAAACACCATATATTTT
CASSYVASGNTIYF
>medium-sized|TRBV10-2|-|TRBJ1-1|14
TGCGCCAGCAGTGAGTCGATAGGACAGCGTGAAGCTTTCTTT
CASSESIGQREAFF
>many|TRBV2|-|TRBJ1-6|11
TGTGCCAGCAGTGAAACTTCCACCCTCCACTTT
CASSETSTLHF
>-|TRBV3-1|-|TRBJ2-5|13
TGTGCCAGCAGGCACCCCCCGTGGGAGACCCAGTACTTC
CASRHPPWETQYF
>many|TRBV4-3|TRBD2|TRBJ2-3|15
TGCGCCAGCAGCCAAGACGGGACTAGCGGGGATACGCAGTATTTT
CASSQDGTSGDTQYF
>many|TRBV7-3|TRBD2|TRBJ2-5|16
TGTGCCAGCAGCCTCCGGGGGGGGCTTGGTCAAGAGACCCAGTACTTC
CASSLRGGLGQETQYF
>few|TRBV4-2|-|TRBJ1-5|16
TGTGCCAGCAGCCAACCATCCCCTACGACGGGAGCGCCCCAGCATTTT
CASSQPSPTTGAPQHF
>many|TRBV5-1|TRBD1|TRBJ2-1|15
TGCGCCAGCAGCGAGGGACAGGGGGCCTACAATGAGCAGTTCTTC
CASSEGQGAYNEQFF
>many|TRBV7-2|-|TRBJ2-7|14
TGTGCCAGCAGCCCTGGGGAACGTAAGGGCGAGCAGTACTTC
CASSPGERKGEQYF
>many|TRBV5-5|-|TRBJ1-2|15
TGTGCCAGCAGCCTAGTGCACGGAATTAACTATGGCTACACCTTC
CASSLVHGINYGYTF
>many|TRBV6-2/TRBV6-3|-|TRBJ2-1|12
TGTGCCAGCAGTGGTCCGGGCCTCGAAGAGCTCTTC
CASSGPGLEELF
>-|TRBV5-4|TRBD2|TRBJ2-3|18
TGTGCCAGCAGCTTGGGTCCTATAGCGGGGGGGCCGGCAGATACGCAGTATTTT
CASSLGPIAGGPADTQYF
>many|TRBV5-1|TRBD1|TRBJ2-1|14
TGCGCCAGCAGCTTGGCACTGGCAGGGGGCGAGCAGTTCTTC
CASSLALAGGEQFF
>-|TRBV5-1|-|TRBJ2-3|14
TGCGCCAGCAGCTTGGTACTTAGCACAGATACGCAGTATTTT
CASSLVLSTDTQYF
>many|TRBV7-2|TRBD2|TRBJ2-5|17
TGTGCCAGCAGCGGAGGCCTAGCGGGGGGCTACCAAGAGACCCAGTACTTC
CASSGGLAGGYQETQYF
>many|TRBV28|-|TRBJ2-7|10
TGTGCCAGTGGTACCGTCGAGCAGTACTTC
CASGTVEQYF
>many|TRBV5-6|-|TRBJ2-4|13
TGTGCCAGCAGCCGGAGTGGGGTTGACATTCAGTACTTC
CASSRSGVDIQYF
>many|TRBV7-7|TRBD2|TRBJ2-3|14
TGTGCCAGCAGTAGCGGGGGGAACCAGGATACGCAGTATTTT
CASSSGGNQDTQYF
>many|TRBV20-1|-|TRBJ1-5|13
TGCAGTGTGGAGACAGAGGCTAATCAGCCCCAGCATTTT
CSVETEANQPQHF
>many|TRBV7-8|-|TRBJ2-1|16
TGTGCCAGCAGCGCCGCCGGGACTCTCTCTCACAATGAGCAGTTCTTC
CASSAAGTLSHNEQFF
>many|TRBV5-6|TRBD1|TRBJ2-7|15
TGTGCCAGCAGCTACCGGGACAGGGGGCCCAACGAGCAGTACTTC
CASSYRDRGPNEQYF
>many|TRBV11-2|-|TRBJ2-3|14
TGTGCCAGCAGCCCTCGGACAAGCACAGATACGCAGTATTTT
CASSPRTSTDTQYF
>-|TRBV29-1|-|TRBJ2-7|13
TGCAGCGCTCGGACGGGGAGGAGGGACGAGCAGTACTTC
CSARTGRRDEQYF
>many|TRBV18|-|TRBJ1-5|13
TGTGCCAGCTCTGGGTTTAGCAATCAGCCCCAGCATTTT
CASSGFSNQPQHF
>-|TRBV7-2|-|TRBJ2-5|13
TGTGCCAGCAGCGTCCGGACCACAGAGACCCAGTACTTC
CASSVRTTETQYF
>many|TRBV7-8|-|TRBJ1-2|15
TGTGCCAGCAGCCTAGCGAGGTTCCAGCCGGTTGGCTACACCTTC
CASSLARFQPVGYTF
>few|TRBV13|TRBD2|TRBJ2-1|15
TGTGCCAGCAGCTTAGGCGGGGGGGCCTACAATGAGCAGTTCTTC
CASSLGGGAYNEQFF
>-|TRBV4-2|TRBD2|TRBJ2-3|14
TGTGCCAGCAGCCAGGGGACTAGCGCAGATACGCAGTATTTT
CASSQGTSADTQYF
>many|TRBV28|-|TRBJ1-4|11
TGTGCCAGCAGTACTAATGAAAAACTGTTTTTT
CASSTNEKLFF
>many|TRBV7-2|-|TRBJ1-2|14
TGTGCCAGCAGCTTAATCGCAGGGGACTATGGCTACACCTTC
CASSLIAGDYGYTF
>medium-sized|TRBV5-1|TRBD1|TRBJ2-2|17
TGCGCCAGCAGCCAACAAATCGGGACAGGGCCCACCGGGGAGCTGTTTTTT
CASSQQIGTGPTGELFF
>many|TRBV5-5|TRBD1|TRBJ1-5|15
TGTGCCAGCAGCTTGGAATACAGGGGAGGTCAGCCCCAGCATTTT
CASSLEYRGGQPQHF
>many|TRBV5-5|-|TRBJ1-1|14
TGTGCCAGCAGCTTGGCCGGGACCGGAACTGAAGCTTTCTTT
CASSLAGTGTEAFF
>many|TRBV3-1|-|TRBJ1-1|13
TGTGCCAGCAGCCAAAGGGGGGCCACTGAAGCTTTCTTT
CASSQRGATEAFF
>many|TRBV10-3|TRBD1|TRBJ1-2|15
TGTGCCATCAGTGACGACAGGGGCGGCCCATATGGCTACACCTTC
CAISDDRGGPYGYTF
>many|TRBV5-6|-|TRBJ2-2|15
TGTGCCAGCAGTTCTCAGGGTAGGAACACCGGGGAGCTGTTTTTT
CASSSQGRNTGELFF
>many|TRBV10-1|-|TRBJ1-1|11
TGCGCCAGCTCCGGGGACACTGAAGCTTTCTTT
CASSGDTEAFF
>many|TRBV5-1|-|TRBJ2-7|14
TGCGCCAGCAGCTTGAATTCCGCGGACTACGAGCAGTACTTC
CASSLNSADYEQYF
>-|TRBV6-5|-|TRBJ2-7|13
TGTGCCAGCAGTCTGTCCACCCCGAGCGAGCAGTACTTC
CASSLSTPSEQYF
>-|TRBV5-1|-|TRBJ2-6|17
TGCGCCAGCAGCTTGAGTACAGGACGCTCTGGGGCCAACGTCCTGACTTTC
CASSLSTGRSGANVLTF